Included here is one TCR beta chain sequence, with context. Its antigen remains unidentified. The record originates from a study of CD8 T cells in ankylosing spondylitis. After removal of 1 base from V and 4 bases from J, the junction contained 7 bases not matched to a gene. This CDR3 comprises 14 residues. Germline values: CDR1 DFQATT, CDR2 SNEGSKA (reference sequence). One entry per CDR3 protein, called by TCRdb with MiXCR from the 5' RACE reads. The sample consists of about 800,000 distinct CDR3 sequences, over 9.5% of them appearing once. Overall study results and limits: A TCR beta motif of seven or eight highly homologous variants appeared characteristic of ankylosing spondylitis blood.

The source of this sequence is a male donor with ankylosing spondylitis. The sequenced material came from blood, either unsorted or a sorted T cell fraction (not recorded which). V gene TRBV20-1 combines with J gene TRBJ2-7, with 7 positions matching TRBD1. In DNA form, the CDR3 reads TGCAGTGCTAGAGGGAACAGGGGCGTGTACGAGCAGTACTTC. It encodes CSARGNRGVYEQYF.